The clone carrying this T cell receptor (beta chain) has only one observation. Antigen unknown. Separate from the approximately 670-subject first cohort, the roughly 130-subject validation cohort was the one that the donors belonged to. The length of the CDR3 is 13 residues. Germline V gene sequence: CDR1 GTSNPN, CDR2 SVGIG (reference sequence). Trimming took 2 bases from V and 9 from J; bases not matched to a gene: 7. This specimen belongs to a study of cytomegalovirus exposure and HLA in healthy donors. About the research overall: The 95 to 150 validation repertoires used a platform that matched the one used for the 550 to 800 first-cohort repertoires, as a later analysis reported.

Only in-frame clones appear in the TCRdb table, and some are missing; sequencing was by immunoSEQ multiplex PCR. In the table there are about 240,000 clones, around nine tenths of which are singletons. Study observations and caveats: Among TCR sequences, most were rare, though some public TCRs appeared in many donors. Listed as cytomegalovirus-associated were around 160 TCR beta chains.

The material sequenced was PBMCs. The gene calls are TRBV30 and TRBJ1-5, with TRBD1 matching over 7 bases. This TCR derives from a man between 18 and 35 years old in good health and CMV-seronegative. This chain's CDR3 is CAWSRTGLGPQHF. CDR3 nucleotide sequence: TGTGCCTGGAGTCGGACAGGTTTGGGGCCCCAGCATTTT.